The subject of this entry is one T cell receptor beta chain. These data belong to a study of cytomegalovirus exposure and HLA in healthy donors. Study overall: Of all 400 or so donors who were genotyped, roughly 85% belonged to the Caucasian-associated ancestry cluster.

In the PCR, 60 Vbeta and 13 Jbeta primers were used. The repertoire was sequenced with immunoSEQ multiplex PCR; TCRdb's copy has only in-frame clones and lacks some. The sample includes around 210,000 clones, roughly 84% of them seen just once. Each donor was healthy, and each was a bone marrow donor. V was trimmed by 3 bases and J by 2 bases, leaving 5 bases between them. The CDR3 covers 12 residues. Looked up from germline, CDR1 is SGHDT and CDR2 is YYEEEE. The sample taken for sequencing was PBMCs. The V call is TRBV5-6, the J call TRBJ2-5; unclear D gene. The receptor was isolated from a girl aged 2 to 9 in good health and CMV-seronegative. The CDR3 nucleotides are TGTGCCAGCAGCTCCCTGCAAGAGACCCAGTACTTC. Encoded protein: CASSSLQETQYF.